This T cell receptor (beta chain) was recorded in a study of T cells in Graves' hyperthyroidism and ophthalmopathy. The study, taken as a whole, reports: Using 13 V-J features, a model discriminated ophthalmopathy from stable hyperthyroidism.

RNA transcripts were the template for amplifying TCR beta CDR3 regions. First-round RT-PCR of the TCR CDR3 relied on the HTBI primer set. TCRdb reanalysed the multiplex PCR reads using MiXCR and keeps one entry per CDR3 protein. The sample has 75,000 to 100,000 distinct CDR3 sequences; approximately 56% are singletons. Germline values: CDR1 MGHRA, CDR2 YSYEKL. The junction had 8 bases not matched to a gene; V was cut back by 0 bases and J by 3 bases. This CDR3 contains 17 residues. As concerns this clonotype: Its antigen is currently unknown.

The sequence came from a woman between 35 and 50 years old with Graves' hyperthyroidism. The sequenced material came from blood. The chain carries TRBV4-1 and TRBJ2-3; 8 nucleotides align to TRBD2. The CDR3 here is CASSQEAAGGGTDTQYF. The CDR3 DNA is TGCGCCAGCAGCCAAGAAGCGGCGGGAGGAGGAACAGATACGCAGTATTTT.